Only a few counts were recorded for the clone carrying this TCR beta chain. No antigen is known for it. Just one base apart from a much larger clone, this may be a read error. This is likely a read error, given that the CDR3 carries no conserved phenylalanine or tryptophan at its end. This record comes from a study of tumor-infiltrating lymphocytes in primary liver carcinoma. Across the study: These were node-negative, non-metastatic T1-T3 tumors of roughly 4.2 to 10 cm.

This CDR3 has 13 amino acids. V lost 4 bases to trimming and J lost 3 bases; unmatched junction nucleotides: 2. Germline lookup yields CDR1 SQVTM and CDR2 ANQGSEA. Study outcomes and limitations: Researchers found tumor-adjacent and tumor-blood pairs overlapped less than tumor region pairs.

Total RNA (approximately 500 ng) served as template for TCR beta cDNA synthesis primed by a constant-region primer. Slightly modified ARM-PCR, run as three nested multiplex PCR rounds, produced the TCR beta libraries. It was with TRBV1-TRBV30 forward primers and a C-beta reverse primer that the first two PCR rounds were run, at around 10 cycles each. MiXCR, applied by TCRdb to the multiplex PCR reads, yields one record per CDR3 protein. In the table there are 330,000 or so distinct CDR3 sequences, around three fifths of which are singletons. Blood RNA was derived from unsorted whole blood, and germline DNA was extracted too.

The sample was peripheral blood. The chain uses TRBV29-1 and TRBJ2-3; TRBD1 aligns across 9 bases. The receptor was derived from a man between 35 and 55 years old with primary liver carcinoma and hepatitis B virus infection. In DNA, the CDR3 is TGCAGCGTTGGGGACAGGGTGACAGATACGCAGTATTTG. This encodes CSVGDRVTDTQYL.